Below, 29 T cell receptor beta chains from the same sample are listed, as sequenced in a study of cytomegalovirus exposure and HLA in healthy donors. Primers: 60 Vbeta forward and 13 Jbeta reverse. Assay: immunoSEQ multiplex PCR; the TCRdb copy retains only in-frame clones and omits some. This sample carries under 200,000 clones, 82% of them seen once, and the ten largest clones take less than 1.6%. The sequencing input was PBMCs. These receptors all come from a girl aged 5 to 17 in good health and CMV-seropositive.

The chain links TRBV10-1 to TRBJ2-7; 7 nucleotides line up with TRBD1. This CDR3 has 17 amino acids. Unmatched junction bases numbered 17, after V lost 6 bases and J lost 3 bases. Germline lookup yields CDR1 WNHNN and CDR2 SYGVQD (reference sequence). The CDR3 loop reads CASSPGTANRLGYEQYF. CDR3 nucleotide sequence: TGCGCCAGCAGCCCCGGGACAGCTAACAGACTGGGCTACGAGCAGTACTTC.

The chain links TRBV20-1 to TRBJ2-3, with a possible D match to TRBD1 (5 bases). Deletions cut 2 bases from V and 10 bases from J, with 7 bases between. Germline lookup yields CDR1 DFQATT and CDR2 SNEGSKA (reference sequence). This CDR3 has 10 residues. The CDR3 DNA reads as TGCAGTGCTAGAAAGGGGTCGCAGTATTTT. This translates into CSARKGSQYF.

The chain uses TRBV10-1 and TRBJ2-3, with TRBD1 matching 8 bases. This CDR3 has 17 amino acids. Trimming took 2 bases from V and 4 from J; bases not matched to a gene: 11. CDR1 and CDR2 from the germline V gene are WNHNN and SYGVQD (reference sequence). The CDR3: CASSELPGTGSADTQYF. The CDR3 nucleotides are TGCGCCAGCAGTGAGCTCCCCGGGACAGGTAGCGCAGATACGCAGTATTTT.

CDR3 sequence (DNA): TGCGCCACCATGACCCACCGGGACACGGAGTACACCATATATTTT. It codes for CATMTHRDTEYTIYF. The chain carries TRBV10-1 and TRBJ1-3; TRBD1 is a possible D gene (6 bases). Trimming removed 10 bases from V and 8 bases from J, with 24 bases in between. This CDR3 has 15 residues. The germline V gene encodes CDR1 WNHNN and CDR2 SYGVQD (reference sequence).

This chain uses TRBV15 with TRBJ1-2, with TRBD1 as a possible D gene (5 bases). Germline-derived CDR1 and CDR2 are LNHNV and YYDKDF (reference sequence). V was shortened by 2 bases and J by 7 bases, with 20 bases between the two germline ends. This CDR3 is built from 16 residues. The CDR3 spells CATSRPYPRGRGGYTF. As DNA, the CDR3 is TGTGCCACCAGCAGACCCTACCCGCGGGGCCGGGGTGGCTACACCTTC.

The J gene is TRBJ1-4, the V gene TRBV6-5; a possible D gene is TRBD1 (5 bases). V gave up 8 bases and J gave up 5 bases, with 9 bases separating them. CDR1 and CDR2 (germline): MNHEY, SVGAGI. CDR3 length: 12 residues. CDR3 residues: CASGRGNEKLFF. The CDR3 nucleotides are TGTGCCAGCGGGCGGGGGAATGAAAAACTGTTTTTT.

The CDR3 nucleotides are TGTGCCAGCAGCACTGAGACTAGCTCGTTTGAGCAGTTCTTC. This gives the protein CASSTETSSFEQFF. The rearrangement links TRBV6-1 to TRBJ2-1; 7 positions agree with TRBD2. Germline V CDR1 and CDR2: MNHNS, SASEGT. The CDR3 is made up of 14 amino acids. V trimming: 6 bases; J trimming: 9 bases; junction bases outside the gene matches: 11.

The chain couples TRBV7-3 to TRBJ1-5; no clear D. The ends were cut back, 4 bases at V and 9 bases at J, with 13 bases in the middle. Germline V gene sequence: CDR1 SGHTA, CDR2 FQGTGA. There are 13 residues in the CDR3. The CDR3 nucleotides read TGTGCCAGCAGCTCTAGCGGCCCCACGCCCCAGCATTTT. It translates to CASSSSGPTPQHF.

This clone showed up just a few times. The V and J genes are TRBV14 and TRBJ2-2, with a weak D call TRBD2 (5 bases). V dropped 4 bases and J dropped 7 bases, with 16 bases sitting between them. This CDR3 comprises 15 residues. Germline V gene sequence: CDR1 SGHDN, CDR2 FVKESK. The CDR3 region has the DNA TGTGCCAGCAGCCCCCGGTGGGGAGTGGACGGGGAGCTGTTTTTT. Amino acid sequence: CASSPRWGVDGELFF.

The V call is TRBV10-1, the J call TRBJ2-1; no firm D call. Looked up from germline, CDR1 is WNHNN and CDR2 is SYGVQD (reference sequence). V was trimmed by 3 bases and J by 9 bases, leaving 9 bases between them. CDR3 size: 12 residues. In DNA form, the CDR3 reads TGCGCCAGCAGTGACGTTGGCTTTGAGCAGTTCTTC. It is translated as CASSDVGFEQFF.

The V call is TRBV9, the J call TRBJ1-2, with 10 nucleotides matching TRBD1. The junction had 10 bases not matched to a gene; V was cut back by 3 bases and J by 5 bases. The CDR3 extends over 16 amino acids. Germline V gene data show CDR1 as SGDLS and CDR2 as YYNGEE. The CDR3 here is CASSAPGGGQGYGYTF. DNA of the CDR3: TGTGCCAGCAGCGCCCCCGGGGGGGGACAGGGGTATGGCTACACCTTC.

The chain couples TRBV28 to TRBJ1-2, with TRBD1 matching over 9 bases. Looked up from germline, CDR1 is MDHEN and CDR2 is SYDVKM. The CDR3 runs 14 residues. Trimming cost V 6 bases and J 8 bases; bases outside gene matches: 10. The CDR3 sequence is CASSRNRGLGGYTF. The CDR3 region has the DNA TGTGCCAGCAGCCGGAACAGGGGGCTCGGGGGCTACACCTTC.

This clone was picked up one time. V and J are TRBV5-1 and TRBJ2-5; 9 positions agree with TRBD2. The DNA end is a closer match to TRBJ2-7, so the J assignment may be wrong. Germline V gene data show CDR1 as SGHRS and CDR2 as YFSETQ. The CDR3 is 14 residues long. Here the CDR3 reads CASSLLVAGDEQYF. The CDR3 region has the DNA TGCGCCAGCAGCTTGCTGGTAGCGGGAGACGAGCAGTACTTC.

The chain links TRBV5-1 to TRBJ2-3; 7 positions match TRBD2. Per the germline V gene, CDR1 is SGHRS and CDR2 is YFSETQ. This CDR3 comprises 14 residues. J was trimmed by 2 bases and V by 1 base; bases with no gene match: 1. The CDR3 region has the DNA TGCGCCAGCAGCTTGCGGGAGGTCACAGATACGCAGTATTTT. It codes for CASSLREVTDTQYF.

This sequence joins TRBV25-1 and TRBJ2-1, with D uncertain. V lost 1 base to trimming and J lost 5 bases, with 3 bases between them. Per germline, CDR1 MGHDK and CDR2 SYGVNS. This CDR3 has 12 residues. Here the CDR3 reads CASSEFNNEQFF. CDR3 coding DNA: TGTGCCAGCAGTGAATTTAACAATGAGCAGTTCTTC.

The chain couples TRBV6-5 to TRBJ2-7; 7 bases fit TRBD2. CDR1 and CDR2 from the germline V gene are MNHEY and SVGAGI. The CDR3 runs to 15 residues. The V and J ends lost 0 bases and 5 bases, in that order; junction bases with no gene match: 7. As DNA, the CDR3 is TGTGCCAGCAGTTACTCGGGAGGGAGGGACCACGAGCAGTACTTC. Translating it yields CASSYSGGRDHEQYF.

There are a few counts of this clone. This chain joins TRBV6-5 and TRBJ1-2; D remains ambiguous. Trimming shortened V by 2 bases and J by 8 bases, and 12 bases separated the two germline ends. Looked up from germline, CDR1 is MNHEY and CDR2 is SVGAGI. There are 13 residues in the CDR3. The CDR3 coding sequence is TGTGCCAGCAGTTACATGGGCGGGCAGGGCTACACCTTC. Translating gives CASSYMGGQGYTF.

The genes are TRBV19 and TRBJ1-2; 10 bases map to TRBD1. J was trimmed by 2 bases and V by 6 bases; bases with no gene match: 3. Germline V gives CDR1 LNHDA, CDR2 SQIVND (reference sequence). The CDR3 contains 14 residues. The CDR3 DNA reads TGTGCCAGTAGGGCGACAGGGGGCAACTATGGCTACACCTTC. Translating it yields CASRATGGNYGYTF.

The chain carries TRBV5-4 and TRBJ1-3; 8 nucleotides match TRBD1. The CDR3 covers 17 residues. The J segment lost 1 base and the V segment lost 2 bases, leaving 8 bases of the junction unmatched. Germline-derived CDR1 and CDR2 are SGHNT and YYREEE (reference sequence). The CDR3 DNA reads as TGTGCCAGCAGCTTAGGACAGGGCAGCAATTCTGGAAACACCATATATTTT. The encoded protein is CASSLGQGSNSGNTIYF.

The genes are TRBV7-3 and TRBJ2-3, with D unresolved. The germline gives CDR1 SGHTA, CDR2 FQGTGA. Trimming removed 5 bases at V and 1 base at J, with 13 bases between. This CDR3 spans 15 amino acids. CDR3 DNA sequence: TGTGCCAGCAGCCCCAGTTCTGGAGGCACAGATACGCAGTATTTT. This codes for CASSPSSGGTDTQYF. The variable domain in full, completed from reference TRBV7-3 and TRBJ2-3, reads GAGVSQTPSNKVTEKGKYVELRCDPISGHTALYWYRQSLGQGPEFLIYFQGTGAADDSGLPNDRFFAVRPEGSVSTLKIQRTERGDSAVYLCASSPSSGGTDTQYFGPGTRLTVL.

The chain couples TRBV5-8 to TRBJ2-2; D ambiguous. The germline V gene has CDR1 SGHTS and CDR2 YDEGEE. This CDR3 comprises 17 residues. V was trimmed by 6 bases and J by 0 bases, leaving 18 bases between them. The CDR3 DNA follows: TGTGCCAGCACCACAAAAAACAGAGAAACGAACACCGGGGAGCTGTTTTTT. This codes for CASTTKNRETNTGELFF. Using reference TRBV5-8 and TRBJ2-2 for the parts outside the CDR3, the full variable domain is EAGVTQSPTHLIKTRGQQATLRCSPISGHTSVYWYQQALGLGLQFLLWYDEGEERNRGNFPPRFSGRQFPNYSSELNVNALELEDSALYLCASTTKNRETNTGELFFGEGSRLTVL.

The chain has TRBV7-9 and TRBJ2-1, with a possible D match to TRBD2 (7 bases). CDR3 length: 15 residues. The germline gives CDR1 SEHNR, CDR2 FQNEAQ (reference sequence). V lost 5 bases to trimming and J lost 6 bases, with 17 bases between them. CDR3 in amino acids: CASSPERGGGNEQFF. CDR3 nucleotide sequence: TGTGCCAGCAGCCCGGAAAGGGGAGGGGGCAATGAGCAGTTCTTC.

The rearrangement links TRBV25-1 to TRBJ1-2; D possibly corresponds to TRBD1 (6 bases). The V and J ends lost 2 bases and 0 bases respectively, with 13 bases between them. The CDR3 extends over 16 amino acids. Germline assignment: CDR1 MGHDK and CDR2 SYGVNS. Here the CDR3 DNA reads TGTGCCAGCAGTGAAACAGGGTACCTTTCTAACTATGGCTACACCTTC. Protein sequence: CASSETGYLSNYGYTF.

This clone appeared once. The genes are TRBV28 and TRBJ2-5, with D perhaps TRBD1 (6 bases). The CDR3 is 16 residues long. The V gene lost 4 bases and the J gene lost 4 bases, with 19 bases spanning the gap. Germline CDR1 and CDR2: MDHEN and SYDVKM. CDR3 nucleotide sequence: TGTGCCAGCAGTTCTTTCTACAGGGATATCGCAGAGACCCAGTACTTC. It encodes CASSSFYRDIAETQYF. The variable domain in full, completed from reference TRBV28 and TRBJ2-5, reads DVKVTQSSRYLVKRTGEKVFLECVQDMDHENMFWYRQDPGLGLRLIYFSYDVKMKEKGDIPEGYSVSREKKERFSLILESASTNQTSMYLCASSSFYRDIAETQYFGPGTRLLVL.

This clone was seen more than once but under ten times. CDR3 DNA sequence: TGTGCCAGCTCAACAGGGAACACTGAAGCTTTCTTT. It is translated as CASSTGNTEAFF. The chain uses TRBV18 and TRBJ1-1; weak D call: TRBD1 (5 bases). The CDR3 contains 12 residues. Per the germline V gene, CDR1 is KGHSH and CDR2 is LQKENI. V was cut by 5 bases and J by 1 base, with 5 bases left in between.

V gene TRBV6-5 combines with J gene TRBJ1-1, with D tentatively TRBD1 (5 bases). CDR3 length: 15 residues. Germline V lookup: CDR1 MNHEY, CDR2 SVGAGI. The V gene lost 3 bases and the J gene lost 1 base, with 12 bases spanning the gap. This chain's CDR3 is CASSYGGSWNTEAFF. CDR3 nucleotides: TGTGCCAGCAGTTATGGGGGGTCTTGGAACACTGAAGCTTTCTTT.

The chain is built from TRBV2 and TRBJ1-2; 8 bases are shared with TRBD1. Germline CDR1 reads SNHLY; CDR2 reads FYNNEI. The CDR3 loop spans 12 amino acids. The junction had 4 bases not matched to a gene; V was cut back by 6 bases and J by 7 bases. This chain's CDR3 is CASSEQGGGYTF. The CDR3, as DNA: TGTGCCAGCAGCGAACAGGGGGGTGGCTACACCTTC. Filled out from reference TRBV2 and TRBJ1-2, the complete variable domain reads EPEVTQTPSHQVTQMGQEVILRCVPISNHLYFYWYRQILGQKVEFLVSFYNNEISEKSEIFDDQFSVERPDGSNFTLKIRSTKLEDSAMYFCASSEQGGGYTFGSGTRLTVV.

The CDR3 reads CASSFDRGHEQYF. As DNA, the CDR3 is TGTGCCAGCAGCTTCGACAGGGGCCACGAGCAGTACTTC. V is TRBV5-4 and J is TRBJ2-7; TRBD1 matches at 8 bases. V shed 2 bases, J shed 5 bases, and the junction held 3 bases outside the gene matches. Germline loops: CDR1 SGHNT, CDR2 YYREEE (reference sequence). The CDR3 has 13 amino acids.

V is TRBV6-1 and J is TRBJ2-7; 10 positions agree with TRBD2. V lost 7 bases, J lost 2 bases, and 8 bases stayed unmatched. The germline CDR1 and CDR2 sequences are MNHNS and SASEGT. This CDR3 comprises 15 residues. The CDR3 DNA follows: TGTGCCAGCACCGCCAGCGGGGGGGGACCCTACGAGCAGTACTTC. It codes for CASTASGGGPYEQYF.